This T cell receptor (beta chain) emerged from a study of tumor-infiltrating lymphocytes in primary liver carcinoma. Germline values: CDR1 SGHNT, CDR2 YYREEE (reference sequence). The CDR3 is 14 amino acids. V gave up 3 bases and J gave up 10 bases, with 19 bases separating them. cDNA specific to TCR beta was made from about 550 ng of total RNA, with a constant-region primer employed for priming. ARM-PCR was slightly modified, and three nested multiplex PCR rounds with it gave rise to the TCR beta libraries. The study ran its first two PCR rounds for nine to eleven cycles each, using TRBV1-TRBV30 forward primers and a C-beta reverse primer. One entry per CDR3 protein results from TCRdb running MiXCR on the multiplex PCR reads. The sample shows 90,000 to 100,000 distinct CDR3 sequences, around 63% of them seen only once. Joint extraction of RNA and DNA used roughly 19-33 mg of bulk tissue that was unsorted.

The sample was liver tumor tissue from sampling region 5. Subset of the sample: tumor region T5, tumor centre. The receptor was derived from a woman aged 60-70 years with primary liver carcinoma and hepatitis B virus infection. The chain recombines TRBV5-4 with TRBJ1-1; no clear D. CDR3 region: CASSSGSSRTRAFF. The CDR3 coding sequence is TGTGCCAGCAGCTCCGGGAGCAGTCGCACTAGAGCTTTCTTT.